These 11 T cell receptor beta chains share one sample of origin, sequenced in a study of immune evolution from preneoplasia to lung adenocarcinoma. Measured with immunoSEQ multiplex PCR; TCRdb has only the in-frame clones, and not every one. The table has a few thousand clones, over 70% seen once. Material for sequencing was FFPE adjacent normal lung tissue. These receptors were obtained from an older donor with lung adenocarcinoma.

The CDR3 here is CASEGGGRRYEQYF. Here the CDR3 DNA reads TGTGCCAGCGAGGGGGGAGGGCGAAGGTACGAGCAGTACTTC. The chain couples TRBV7-9 to TRBJ2-7; D may be TRBD2 (7 bases). The CDR3 loop spans 14 amino acids. Germline CDR1 reads SEHNR; CDR2 reads FQNEAQ (reference sequence). The germline V and J ends were trimmed by 8 bases and 4 bases, with 18 bases remaining between them.

The genes are TRBV11-3 and TRBJ2-1, with D possibly TRBD2 on 6 matching bases. Germline loops: CDR1 SGHNT, CDR2 YENEEA. V lost 0 bases and J 4 bases, leaving 13 bases between the germline ends. This CDR3 region has 16 residues. In nucleotides, the CDR3 is TGTGCCAGCAGCTTAGATCTGGGGACTGGATACAATGAGCAGTTCTTC. It is translated as CASSLDLGTGYNEQFF.

The genes are TRBV7-9 and TRBJ2-7; tentative D call: TRBD2 (5 bases). From germline, CDR1 is SEHNR and CDR2 FQNEAQ (reference sequence). This CDR3 is built from 14 residues. Trimming stripped 5 bases from V and 5 bases from J, with 16 bases between. CDR3 protein: CASSPPTTSNEQYF. For the CDR3, the DNA is TGTGCCAGCAGCCCCCCCACAACTAGTAACGAGCAGTACTTC.

This sequence joins TRBV6-5 and TRBJ1-2; a possible D gene is TRBD1 (5 bases). Trimming stripped 0 bases from V and 2 bases from J, with 10 bases between. CDR1 MNHEY and CDR2 SVGAGI come from the germline V gene. CDR3 length equals 15 residues. The CDR3 sequence is CASSYSSAGNYGYTF. In DNA, the CDR3 is TGTGCCAGCAGTTACTCGAGCGCAGGGAACTATGGCTACACCTTC.

V usage is TRBV6-5 and J usage is TRBJ1-1; D remains ambiguous. Germline lookup yields CDR1 MNHEY and CDR2 SVGAGI. Trimming removed 1 base at V and 0 bases at J, with 9 bases between. The CDR3 extends over 15 amino acids. The CDR3 DNA sequence: TGTGCCAGCAGTTACTTTGTAGGGATGAACACTGAAGCTTTCTTT. Amino acids: CASSYFVGMNTEAFF.

This clone occurred once. The rearrangement uses TRBV5-4 and TRBJ2-1; 7 nucleotides align to TRBD1. The germline V gene has CDR1 SGHNT and CDR2 YYREEE (reference sequence). This CDR3 has 13 amino acids. The V and J ends lost 9 bases and 3 bases, in that order; junction bases with no gene match: 6. The CDR3 DNA reads TGTGCCATCGCGACAGGGAACTACAATGAGCAGTTCTTC. Its translation is CAIATGNYNEQFF.

The chain recombines TRBV30 with TRBJ1-3; D may be TRBD1 (5 bases). This CDR3 contains 11 residues. The germline V gene has CDR1 GTSNPN and CDR2 SVGIG (reference sequence). V lost 8 bases, J lost 5 bases, and 10 bases lay in between. In nucleotides, the CDR3 is TGTGCCGCGGAGGGGAGAAACACCATATATTTT. It specifies CAAEGRNTIYF.

The chain links TRBV11-2 to TRBJ1-1; perhaps TRBD1 as D (5 bases). V was clipped by 5 bases and J by 7 bases, with 17 bases between them. The CDR3 totals 14 residues. The germline gives CDR1 SGHAT, CDR2 FQNNGV. As DNA, the CDR3 is TGTGCCAGCAGCGCAAGTGGGACCGGGCATGAAGCTTTCTTT. Translating gives CASSASGTGHEAFF. Using reference TRBV11-2 and TRBJ1-1 for the parts outside the CDR3, the full variable domain is EAGVAQSPRYKIIEKRQSVAFWCNPISGHATLYWYQQILGQGPKLLIQFQNNGVVDDSQLPKDRFSAERLKGVDSTLKIQPAKLEDSAVYLCASSASGTGHEAFFGQGTRLTVV.

Written as DNA, the CDR3 is TGTGCCAGCAGTGAAGTGTACAATGAGCAGTTCTTC. Amino acids: CASSEVYNEQFF. The chain employs TRBV2 and TRBJ2-1; D is unresolved. The CDR3 is made up of 12 amino acids. V gave up 1 base and J gave up 4 bases, with 2 bases separating them. Germline V gene lookup returns CDR1 SNHLY and CDR2 FYNNEI.

The rearrangement links TRBV19 to TRBJ2-5, with TRBD1 matching 7 bases. There are 11 residues in the CDR3. Germline V gene sequence: CDR1 LNHDA, CDR2 SQIVND (reference sequence). The V segment lost 7 bases and the J segment 4 bases; nucleotides outside the gene matches: 0. In nucleotides, the CDR3 is TGTGCCAGTAACAGGGGAGAGACCCAGTACTTC. It translates to CASNRGETQYF.

Only a few counts were recorded for this clone. The chain joins TRBV7-9 to TRBJ1-1, with D perhaps matching TRBD1 (5 bases). CDR3 length: 13 amino acids. Per germline, CDR1 SEHNR and CDR2 FQNEAQ (reference sequence). The germline V and J ends were trimmed by 6 bases and 5 bases, with 13 bases remaining between them. CDR3 sequence reads: CASRHGTVTEAFF. The DNA for the CDR3 is TGTGCCAGCAGGCACGGGACTGTAACTGAAGCTTTCTTT.